These T cell receptor beta chains were read from a single sample in a study of shared clonotypes between healthy human individuals. Data came from immunoSEQ multiplex PCR; TCRdb stores just in-frame clones and leaves some out. The sample carries about 600,000 clones, around 81% recorded once. Specimen: PBMCs. The receptors stem from a woman aged 40 to 50 in good health. Some clones in this sample may be carry-over from other donors' samples. CDR3s include the opening cysteine and the closing phenylalanine or tryptophan. The D gene is left open where the match is weak. A row's size may be missing; if present it is once, few, many or a size class.

clone size: many
V gene: TRBV29-1
D gene: -
J gene: TRBJ2-3
CDR3 DNA: TGCAGCGCCCGAGGGGGGGGTCCACAAGATACGCAGTATTTT
CDR3 protein: CSARGGGPQDTQYF

clone size: -
V gene: TRBV5-6
D gene: TRBD2
J gene: TRBJ2-7
CDR3 DNA: TGTGCCAGCAGGCATGCGGGAGCAGGGTACGAGCAGTACTTC
CDR3 protein: CASRHAGAGYEQYF

clone size: many
V gene: TRBV6-4
D gene: -
J gene: TRBJ2-3
CDR3 DNA: TGTGCCAGCAGTGAAGGCGACACAGATACGCAGTATTTT
CDR3 protein: CASSEGDTDTQYF

clone size: -
V gene: TRBV7-2
D gene: -
J gene: TRBJ2-7
CDR3 DNA: TGTGCCAGCAGCCCAGACAGGACCGGGGAGCAGTACTTC
CDR3 protein: CASSPDRTGEQYF

clone size: -
V gene: TRBV28
D gene: -
J gene: TRBJ2-2
CDR3 DNA: TGTGCCAGCAGTTTACGTTTAACGGTCGCCGGGGAGCTGTTTTTT
CDR3 protein: CASSLRLTVAGELFF

clone size: -
V gene: TRBV27
D gene: -
J gene: TRBJ2-5
CDR3 DNA: TGTGCCAGCAGTCCCGAAGGGGGGCGGGAGACCCAGTACTTC
CDR3 protein: CASSPEGGRETQYF

clone size: -
V gene: TRBV5-1
D gene: -
J gene: TRBJ2-5
CDR3 DNA: TGCGCCAGCAGCTTCTTTACAGGGAAAGAGACCCAGTACTTC
CDR3 protein: CASSFFTGKETQYF

clone size: -
V gene: TRBV5-6
D gene: -
J gene: TRBJ2-3
CDR3 DNA: TGTGCCAGCAGCTTGTTACAGGGCACAGATACGCAGTATTTT
CDR3 protein: CASSLLQGTDTQYF

clone size: once
V gene: TRBV19
D gene: -
J gene: TRBJ1-1
CDR3 DNA: TGTGCCAGTAGTACCGATGGGGGGGTTCGGAACACTGAAGCTTTCTTT
CDR3 protein: CASSTDGGVRNTEAFF

clone size: once
V gene: TRBV5-1
D gene: -
J gene: TRBJ1-4
CDR3 DNA: TGCGCCAGCAGCTACGATCTTGGGGAAAAACTGTTTTTT
CDR3 protein: CASSYDLGEKLFF

clone size: -
V gene: TRBV29-1
D gene: -
J gene: TRBJ2-1
CDR3 DNA: TGCAGCGTTGCCAGAGACAATGAGCAGTTCTTC
CDR3 protein: CSVARDNEQFF

clone size: few
V gene: TRBV5-1
D gene: -
J gene: TRBJ2-1
CDR3 DNA: TGCGCCAGCAGCTCAGGGGATAACTACAATGAGCAGTTCTTC
CDR3 protein: CASSSGDNYNEQFF

clone size: -
V gene: TRBV29-1
D gene: -
J gene: TRBJ1-2
CDR3 DNA: TGCAGCGTACACTCTCCCGGGGATGGCTACACCTTC
CDR3 protein: CSVHSPGDGYTF

clone size: -
V gene: TRBV10-3
D gene: TRBD2
J gene: TRBJ2-1
CDR3 DNA: TGTGCCACCAGCCAGACTAGCGCCTACAATGAGCAGTTCTTC
CDR3 protein: CATSQTSAYNEQFF

clone size: once
V gene: TRBV30
D gene: -
J gene: TRBJ1-4
CDR3 DNA: TGTGCCCGGGGGGGGGCCGGTTATGAAAAACTGTTTTTT
CDR3 protein: CARGGAGYEKLFF

clone size: -
V gene: TRBV10-2
D gene: TRBD1
J gene: TRBJ2-1
CDR3 DNA: TGCGCCAGCAGTGATCGTTCGGCAGGGGGCCTTGAGCAGTTCTTC
CDR3 protein: CASSDRSAGGLEQFF

clone size: -
V gene: TRBV6-6
D gene: -
J gene: TRBJ2-7
CDR3 DNA: TGTGCCAGCAGTAGGGACCATAGCGACTACTCCTACGAGCAGTACTTC
CDR3 protein: CASSRDHSDYSYEQYF